This is a list of T cell receptor beta chains from one sample in a study of blood T cell repertoires in COVID-19. Only in-frame clones appear in the TCRdb table, and some are missing; sequencing was by immunoSEQ multiplex PCR. The sample records 300,000 to 350,000 clones, roughly 85% being singletons. Sequencing input: PBMCs or T cells enriched from blood (not recorded which). These receptors all stem from a man between 25 and 39 years old who had recovered from COVID-19. Each CDR3 is given with its conserved first and last residue. The D gene is left open where the match is weak. Size is omitted from some rows. Given values are once, few, many or a class for expanded clones.

d_gene	v_gene	len	j_gene	abundance	CDR3nt	CDR3aa
TRBD1	TRBV10-3	15	TRBJ2-7	NA	TGTGCCATCAGTGACCGGGACAGGGTCCTACGCGAGCAGTACTTC	CAISDRDRVLREQYF
NA	TRBV7-8	15	TRBJ1-4	NA	TGTGCCAGCAGCTTAGGTTCTAACTATGGGGAAAAACTGTTTTTT	CASSLGSNYGEKLFF
TRBD1	TRBV11-2	13	TRBJ1-2	NA	TGTGCCAGCAGTGCAGGGGGCCGGTATGGCTACACCTTC	CASSAGGRYGYTF
TRBD1	TRBV9	12	TRBJ2-7	NA	TGTGCCAGCAGCGCGACAGGGGTCGAGCAGTACTTC	CASSATGVEQYF
TRBD1	TRBV19	14	TRBJ2-2	NA	TGTGCCAGTAGTATGGGACAGACCTCCGGGGAGCTGTTTTTT	CASSMGQTSGELFF
NA	TRBV19	13	TRBJ1-2	NA	TGTGCCAGTAGTACCCGGAGGAACTATGGCTACACCTTC	CASSTRRNYGYTF
NA	TRBV18	18	TRBJ2-7	few	TGTGCCAGCTCACCGTCCCTTAACGACAGTGCTTTCTCCTACGAGCAGTACTTC	CASSPSLNDSAFSYEQYF
NA	TRBV20-1	11	TRBJ1-2	NA	TGCAGTGCGAGGACAGATTATGGCTACACCTTC	CSARTDYGYTF
TRBD1	TRBV4-1	16	TRBJ2-2	NA	TGCGCCAGCAGCCAACCCCGACAGGGGGCAACCGGGGAGCTGTTTTTT	CASSQPRQGATGELFF
TRBD1	TRBV5-1	16	TRBJ2-5	NA	TGCGCCAGCAGCTTGGGAGGGACAGGCCTCCAAGAGACCCAGTACTTC	CASSLGGTGLQETQYF
TRBD1	TRBV12-3/TRBV12-4	13	TRBJ1-1	NA	TGTGCCAGCAGTTCCTGGGACAGCGCAGACGCTTTCTTT	CASSSWDSADAFF
NA	TRBV19	20	TRBJ1-5	NA	TGTGCCAGTAGTATAGTTCAGGGTAGTTTGGTTTTGGACACGGATCAGCCCCAGCATTTT	CASSIVQGSLVLDTDQPQHF
TRBD2	TRBV27	18	TRBJ2-2	NA	TGTGCCAGCAGAAATTATCTGGGGCGGGGGGCGGTCACCGGGGAGCTGTTTTTT	CASRNYLGRGAVTGELFF
NA	TRBV25-1	16	TRBJ2-3	NA	TGTGCCAGCAGTGAATCTGGCTCTAGCAATGGGGATACGCAGTATTTT	CASSESGSSNGDTQYF
TRBD1	TRBV5-1	15	TRBJ1-2	NA	TGCGCCAGCAGCTTGGGACAGGGAGACCCCTATGGCTACACCTTC	CASSLGQGDPYGYTF
NA	TRBV6-5	15	TRBJ1-6	few	TGTGCCAGCAGTACCGAAGGGCAGGGAGGATCACCCCTCCACTTT	CASSTEGQGGSPLHF
TRBD1	TRBV5-1	15	TRBJ2-3	NA	TGCGCCAGCAGCTTTTTAGGGACAGGCACAGATACGCAGTATTTT	CASSFLGTGTDTQYF
TRBD2	TRBV7-2	16	TRBJ2-7	NA	TGTGCCAGCAGCTTACCAATGGGACTAGCGGCGGACGAGCAGTACTTC	CASSLPMGLAADEQYF
NA	TRBV6-5	15	TRBJ1-2	NA	TGTGCCAGCAGTTACAACAGGGCGTCTAACTATGGCTACACCTTC	CASSYNRASNYGYTF
TRBD1	TRBV19	15	TRBJ1-5	NA	TGTGCCAGTACCGGGACAGGCCTTAGCAATCAGCCCCAGCATTTT	CASTGTGLSNQPQHF
NA	TRBV5-6	15	TRBJ2-5	NA	TGTGCCAGCAGCTTGGCCCTCGGACAGCAAGAGACCCAGTACTTC	CASSLALGQQETQYF
NA	TRBV2	14	TRBJ2-7	few	TGTGCCAGCAGAGGGGACTTTACAACCTACGAGCAGTACTTC	CASRGDFTTYEQYF
NA	TRBV12-3/TRBV12-4	12	TRBJ2-6	NA	TGTGCCAGCGGCGGCGGGGCCAACGTCCTGACTTTC	CASGGGANVLTF
TRBD1	TRBV5-1	15	TRBJ1-2	NA	TGCGCCAGCAGCTTGGCCGCAGGGGGCAGTTATGGCTACACCTTC	CASSLAAGGSYGYTF
NA	TRBV3-1/TRBV3-2	13	TRBJ1-3	NA	TGTGCCAGCAGCCTTCATGGCGGAAACACCATATATTTT	CASSLHGGNTIYF
NA	TRBV5-1	13	TRBJ1-4	NA	TGCGCCAGCAGTGACAGATCCAATGAAAAACTGTTTTTT	CASSDRSNEKLFF
TRBD1	TRBV6-1	15	TRBJ1-2	NA	TGTGCCAGCAGTGAACCGGGACAGGTGGTTGGCGGCTACACCTTC	CASSEPGQVVGGYTF
TRBD1	TRBV4-2	15	TRBJ2-2	few	TGTGCCAGCAGCCAAGGACAGGGCGACACCGGGGAGCTGTTTTTT	CASSQGQGDTGELFF
NA	TRBV7-2	12	TRBJ1-2	NA	TGTGCCAGCAGCGTCGGGACAACCTTCTACACCTTC	CASSVGTTFYTF
NA	TRBV3-1/TRBV3-2	13	TRBJ1-1	NA	TGTGCCAGCAGCCGAATAGAGAACACTGAAGCTTTCTTT	CASSRIENTEAFF
NA	TRBV15	16	TRBJ1-2	NA	TGTGCCACCAGCAGAGATAGGGGTACTACTAACTATGGCTACACCTTC	CATSRDRGTTNYGYTF
NA	TRBV12-5	13	TRBJ1-5	NA	TGTGCTAGTGGGGTGGCGGGCAATCAGCCCCAGCATTTT	CASGVAGNQPQHF
NA	TRBV5-4	13	TRBJ1-2	NA	TGTGCCAGCAGCCCGGGACATCCCTATGGCTACACCTTC	CASSPGHPYGYTF